Described below is a single T cell receptor beta chain sequence and its context. Its antigen is not identified. Per germline, CDR1 SGHAT and CDR2 FQNNGV. V was cut by 5 bases and J by 4 bases, with 14 bases left in between. There are 14 residues in the CDR3. The source of the sample is a study of response to subunit inactivated influenza vaccine. Study-wide results and caveats: Each seasonal influenza vaccination recruits few new T cells, the authors suggested.

TCRdb re-called the RT-PCR reads through MiXCR, storing one row per CDR3 protein. The sample contains roughly 180,000 distinct CDR3 sequences, approximately 9.2% of which appear only once. The chain combines TRBV11-2 with TRBJ1-2; D is uncertain. The starting material was non-naive T cells sorted from PBMCs, obtained on the day of vaccination. This clonotype was obtained from a man aged 45-65 years who received an inactivated influenza vaccine. The CDR3 nucleotides read TGTGCCAGCAGCCCCTCGGGCGGATTCTATGGCTACACCTTC. Its protein is CASSPSGGFYGYTF.